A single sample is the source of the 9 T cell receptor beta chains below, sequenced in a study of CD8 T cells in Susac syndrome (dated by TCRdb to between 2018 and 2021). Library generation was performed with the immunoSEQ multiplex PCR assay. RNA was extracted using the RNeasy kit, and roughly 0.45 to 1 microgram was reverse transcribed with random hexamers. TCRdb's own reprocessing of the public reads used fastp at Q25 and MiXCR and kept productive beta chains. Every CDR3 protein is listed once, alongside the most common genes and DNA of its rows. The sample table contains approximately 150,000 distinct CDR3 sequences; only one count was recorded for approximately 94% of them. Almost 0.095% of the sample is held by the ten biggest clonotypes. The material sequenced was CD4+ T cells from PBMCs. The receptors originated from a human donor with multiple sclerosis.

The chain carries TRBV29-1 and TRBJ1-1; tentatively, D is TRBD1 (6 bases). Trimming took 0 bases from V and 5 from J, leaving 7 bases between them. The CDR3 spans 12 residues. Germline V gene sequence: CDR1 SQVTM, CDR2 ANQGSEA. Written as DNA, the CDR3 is TGCAGCGTTGAAGATCAGGGGACTGAAGCTTTCTTT. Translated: CSVEDQGTEAFF.

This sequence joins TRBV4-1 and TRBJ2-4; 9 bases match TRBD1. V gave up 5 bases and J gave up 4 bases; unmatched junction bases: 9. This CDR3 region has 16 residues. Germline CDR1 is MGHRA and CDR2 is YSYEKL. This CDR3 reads CASSDTGGNIKNIQYF. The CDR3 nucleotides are TGCGCCAGCAGCGATACAGGGGGCAATATTAAAAACATTCAGTACTTC.

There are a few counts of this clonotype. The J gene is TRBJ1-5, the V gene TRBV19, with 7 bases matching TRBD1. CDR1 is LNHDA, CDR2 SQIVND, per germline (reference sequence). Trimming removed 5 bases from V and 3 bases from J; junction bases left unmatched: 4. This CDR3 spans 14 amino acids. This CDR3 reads CASSPDRANQPQHF. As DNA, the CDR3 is TGTGCCAGTAGTCCCGACAGGGCCAATCAGCCCCAGCATTTT.

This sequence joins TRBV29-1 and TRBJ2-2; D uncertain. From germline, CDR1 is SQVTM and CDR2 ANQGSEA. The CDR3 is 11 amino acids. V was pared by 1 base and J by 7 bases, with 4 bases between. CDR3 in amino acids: CSVEVFGELFF. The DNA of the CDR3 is TGCAGCGTTGAAGTTTTCGGGGAGCTGTTTTTT.

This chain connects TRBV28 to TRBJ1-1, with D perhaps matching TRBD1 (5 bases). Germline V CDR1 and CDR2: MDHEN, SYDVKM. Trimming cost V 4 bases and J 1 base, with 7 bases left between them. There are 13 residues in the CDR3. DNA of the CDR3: TGTGCCAGCAGTTCGGGGGAGAACACTGAAGCTTTCTTT. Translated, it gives CASSSGENTEAFF.

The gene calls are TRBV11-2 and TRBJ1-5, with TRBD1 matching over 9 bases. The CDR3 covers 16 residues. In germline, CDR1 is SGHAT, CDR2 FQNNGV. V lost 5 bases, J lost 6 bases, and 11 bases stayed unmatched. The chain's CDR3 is CASSHGTGTGSQPQHF. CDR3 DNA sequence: TGTGCCAGCAGCCATGGGACAGGGACAGGGAGTCAGCCCCAGCATTTT.

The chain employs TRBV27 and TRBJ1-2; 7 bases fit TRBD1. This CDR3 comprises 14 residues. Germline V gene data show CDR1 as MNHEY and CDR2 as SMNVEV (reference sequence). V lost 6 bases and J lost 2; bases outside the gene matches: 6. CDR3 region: CASRRTGANYGYTF. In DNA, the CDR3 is TGTGCCAGCAGGCGGACAGGAGCAAACTATGGCTACACCTTC.

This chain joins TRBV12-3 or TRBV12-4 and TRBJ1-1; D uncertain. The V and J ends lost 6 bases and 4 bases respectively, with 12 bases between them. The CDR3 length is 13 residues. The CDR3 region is CASSLWGSTEAFF. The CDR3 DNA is TGTGCCAGCAGCCTGTGGGGTAGCACTGAAGCTTTCTTT.

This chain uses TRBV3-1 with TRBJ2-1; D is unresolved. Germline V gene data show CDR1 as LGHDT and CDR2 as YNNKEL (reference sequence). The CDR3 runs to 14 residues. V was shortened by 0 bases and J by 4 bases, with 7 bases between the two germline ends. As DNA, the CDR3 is TGTGCCAGCAGCCAAGACACGGTTTACAATGAGCAGTTCTTC. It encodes CASSQDTVYNEQFF.